A single sample gave rise to the 13 T cell receptor beta chains below, sequenced in a study of blood T cell repertoires in COVID-19 (TCRdb year 2020). Receptor amplification or capture employed the immunoSEQ multiplex PCR assay. TCRdb retrieved this table from immuneACCESS and kept in-frame rearrangements only. Not all clones are present; in checked studies, unresolved V genes account for under half, and no reason is known for the remainder. This sample holds roughly 100,000 clones; about 75% were observed only once. The top ten clonotypes cover approximately 19% of the sample. Specimen: peripheral blood. The source is a woman in her seventies with acute or convalescent COVID-19.

Details on this clone: A read error is possible here, since a much larger clone lies one base away. This same CDR3 is encoded by further DNA sequences in the sample. This chain uses TRBV5-1 with TRBJ2-7, with TRBD2 matching over 8 bases. The CDR3 is made up of 16 amino acids. Germline values: CDR1 SGHRS, CDR2 YFSETQ. This CDR3 is CPSLSRRGGRGWEQYF. As DNA, the CDR3 is TGCCCCAGCTTGAGCCGTCGGGGGGGCCGGGGGTGGGAGCAGTACTTC.

This clone has just one count. J is TRBJ2-6 and V is TRBV3-1 (or the pseudogene TRBV3-2); tentatively, D is TRBD2 (6 bases). The CDR3 runs to 16 residues. V was pared by 2 bases and J by 2 bases, with 10 bases between. Per the germline V gene, CDR1 is LGHDT and CDR2 is YNNKEL (reference sequence). The CDR3 DNA reads TGTGCCAGCAGCCAATCCGGGGGTGCTGGGGCCAACGTCCTGACTTTC. This codes for CASSQSGGAGANVLTF.

The V call is TRBV5-1, the J call TRBJ2-5; D not resolved. Germline values: CDR1 SGHRS, CDR2 YFSETQ. The CDR3 covers 12 residues. The ends were cut back, 3 bases at V and 10 bases at J, with 13 bases in the middle. CDR3 loop: CASSSPPGDQYF. CDR3 sequence (DNA): TGCGCCAGCAGCTCCCCCCCGGGTGACCAGTACTTC.

The V and J genes are TRBV12-3 or TRBV12-4 and TRBJ2-1; D unclear. Trimming took 6 bases from V and 4 from J, leaving 10 bases between them. The CDR3 consists of 13 residues. The CDR3 sequence: CASSYAIYNEQFF. In DNA form, the CDR3 reads TGTGCCAGCAGCTACGCGATTTACAATGAGCAGTTCTTC.

This chain connects TRBV7-2 to TRBJ2-7; D might be TRBD1 (6 bases). The CDR3 has 19 amino acids. Germline V lookup: CDR1 SGHTA, CDR2 FQGNSA. V was cut by 4 bases and J by 2 bases, with 27 bases left in between. CDR3 loop: CASSSLGAEVQGNPYEQYF. CDR3 DNA: TGTGCCAGCAGCTCGCTAGGGGCGGAGGTACAGGGAAACCCCTACGAGCAGTACTTC.

The genes are TRBV7-2 and TRBJ2-5; TRBD2 aligns across 8 bases. Germline V gene data show CDR1 as SGHTA and CDR2 as FQGNSA. With 3 bases clipped from V and 5 bases from J, the junction kept 2 bases outside the gene matches. This CDR3 spans 13 amino acids. CDR3 loop: CASSFGTSETQYF. CDR3 bases: TGTGCCAGCAGCTTCGGGACTAGTGAGACCCAGTACTTC.

The chain links TRBV6-5 to TRBJ1-5, with D possibly matching TRBD1 (5 bases). Deletions cut 5 bases from V and 4 bases from J, with 15 bases between. Germline lookup yields CDR1 MNHEY and CDR2 SVGAGI. The CDR3 spans 15 residues. The CDR3 protein is CASSRGGGKNQPQHF. For the CDR3, the DNA is TGTGCCAGCAGTAGGGGCGGGGGGAAAAATCAGCCCCAGCATTTT.

The rearrangement uses TRBV2 and TRBJ2-7; 10 bases align to TRBD1. V dropped 8 bases and J dropped 1; count of bases not matched to a gene: 5. Germline V gene sequence: CDR1 SNHLY, CDR2 FYNNEI. CDR3 length equals 14 residues. The CDR3 DNA sequence: TGTGCCAGCGAGGGACAGGGGACTTCCTACGAGCAGTACTTC. It yields the protein CASEGQGTSYEQYF.

The chain links TRBV21-1 to TRBJ1-3; TRBD1 reflects the table's D call only, with no check against the DNA. TRBV21-1 is a pseudogene. The CDR3 loop spans 14 amino acids. CDR3 amino acids: CASSTPGHINTIYF. DNA of the CDR3: TGTGCCAGCAGCACCCCGGGACACATAAACACCATATATTTT.

J is TRBJ2-2 and V is TRBV4-3; D call uncertain. V lost 0 bases to trimming and J lost 3 bases, with 5 bases between them. Looked up from germline, CDR1 is LGHNA and CDR2 is YSLEER. This CDR3 spans 14 amino acids. CDR3 sequence (DNA): TGCGCCAGCAGCCAAGAACGGGACACCGGGGAGCTGTTTTTT. This encodes CASSQERDTGELFF.

The sample holds a few counts of this clone. The gene calls are TRBV18 and TRBJ2-2, with 9 positions matching TRBD2. Germline CDR1 and CDR2: KGHSH and LQKENI. V lost 2 bases and J lost 2; bases outside the gene matches: 9. The CDR3 loop spans 18 amino acids. The CDR3 protein is CASSPDERGDPNTGELFF. As DNA, the CDR3 is TGTGCCAGCTCACCAGACGAGCGGGGGGACCCCAACACCGGGGAGCTGTTTTTT. The full variable domain, rest sourced from reference TRBV18 and TRBJ2-2, is NAGVMQNPRHLVRRRGQEARLRCSPMKGHSHVYWYRQLPEEGLKFMVYLQKENIIDESGMPKERFSAEFPKEGPSILRIQQVVRGDSAAYFCASSPDERGDPNTGELFFGEGSRLTVL.

This clone was picked up one time. The V call is TRBV5-5, the J call TRBJ2-7, with D perhaps matching TRBD1 (6 bases). Germline V CDR1 and CDR2: SGHKS, YYEKEE (reference sequence). The V and J ends lost 4 bases and 3 bases respectively, with 20 bases between them. The CDR3 is made up of 16 amino acids. CDR3 nucleotide sequence: TGTGCCAGCAGCCGAAATTCCGGGACACTTTACTACGAGCAGTACTTC. It is translated as CASSRNSGTLYYEQYF. The full variable domain, with the rest looked up from reference TRBV5-5 and TRBJ2-7, is DAGVTQSPTHLIKTRGQQVTLRCSPISGHKSVSWYQQVLGQGPQFIFQYYEKEERGRGNFPDRFSARQFPNYSSELNVNALLLGDSALYLCASSRNSGTLYYEQYFGPGTRLTVT.

The chain recombines TRBV5-4 with TRBJ1-1, with a tentative D call TRBD1 (6 bases). CDR3 length equals 15 residues. V was pared by 4 bases and J by 4 bases, with 17 bases between. The germline V gene encodes CDR1 SGHNT and CDR2 YYREEE (reference sequence). The CDR3 DNA reads TGTGCCAGCAGCGCTAGGGGGGTAGCGGGCACTGAAGCTTTCTTT. Residues: CASSARGVAGTEAFF.